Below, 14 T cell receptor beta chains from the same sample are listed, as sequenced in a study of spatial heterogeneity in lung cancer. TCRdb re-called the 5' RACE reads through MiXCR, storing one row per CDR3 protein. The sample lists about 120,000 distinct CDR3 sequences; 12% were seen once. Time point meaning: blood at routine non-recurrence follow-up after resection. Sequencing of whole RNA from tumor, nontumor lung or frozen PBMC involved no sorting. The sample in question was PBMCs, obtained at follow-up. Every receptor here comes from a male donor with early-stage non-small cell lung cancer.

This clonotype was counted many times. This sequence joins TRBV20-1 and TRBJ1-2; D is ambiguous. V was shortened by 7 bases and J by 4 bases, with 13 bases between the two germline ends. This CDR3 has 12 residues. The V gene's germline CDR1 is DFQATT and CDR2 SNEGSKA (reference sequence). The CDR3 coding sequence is TGCAGTGTCCCCGTTCTCGTCTATGGCTACACCTTC. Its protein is CSVPVLVYGYTF.

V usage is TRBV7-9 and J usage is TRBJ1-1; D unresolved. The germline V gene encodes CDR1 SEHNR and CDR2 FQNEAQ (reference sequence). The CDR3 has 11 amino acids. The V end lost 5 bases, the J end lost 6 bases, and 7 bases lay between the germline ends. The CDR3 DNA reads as TGTGCCAGCAGCCGAGAGGCTGAAGCTTTCTTT. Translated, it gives CASSREAEAFF.

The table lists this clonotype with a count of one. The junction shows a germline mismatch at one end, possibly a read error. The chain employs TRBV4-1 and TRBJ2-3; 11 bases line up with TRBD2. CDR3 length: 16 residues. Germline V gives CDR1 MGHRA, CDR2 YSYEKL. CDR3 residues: CACSQPGLAGTDTQYF. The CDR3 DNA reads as TGCGCCTGCAGCCAACCGGGACTAGCGGGCACAGATACGCAGTATTTT.

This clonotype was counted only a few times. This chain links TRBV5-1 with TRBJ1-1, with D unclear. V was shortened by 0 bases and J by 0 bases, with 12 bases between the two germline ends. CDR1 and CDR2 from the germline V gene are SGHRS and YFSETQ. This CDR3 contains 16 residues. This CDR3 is CASSLGSGTMNTEAFF. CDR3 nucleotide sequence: TGCGCCAGCAGCTTGGGGTCGGGCACCATGAACACTGAAGCTTTCTTT.

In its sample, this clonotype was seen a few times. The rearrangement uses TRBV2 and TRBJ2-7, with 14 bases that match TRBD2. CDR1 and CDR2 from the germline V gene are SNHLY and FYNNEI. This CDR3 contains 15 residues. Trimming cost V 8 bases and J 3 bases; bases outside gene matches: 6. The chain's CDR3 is CASRLAGGRVYEQYF. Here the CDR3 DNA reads TGTGCCAGCCGACTAGCGGGGGGGCGGGTCTACGAGCAGTACTTC.

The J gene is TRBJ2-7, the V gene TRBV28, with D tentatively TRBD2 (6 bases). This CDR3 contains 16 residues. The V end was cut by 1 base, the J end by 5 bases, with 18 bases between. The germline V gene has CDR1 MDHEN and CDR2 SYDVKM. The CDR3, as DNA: TGTGCCAGCAGTTTATTTTATCGGGTGACTAGTAACGAGCAGTACTTC. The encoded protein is CASSLFYRVTSNEQYF. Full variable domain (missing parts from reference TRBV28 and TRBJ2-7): DVKVTQSSRYLVKRTGEKVFLECVQDMDHENMFWYRQDPGLGLRLIYFSYDVKMKEKGDIPEGYSVSREKKERFSLILESASTNQTSMYLCASSLFYRVTSNEQYFGPGTRLTVT.

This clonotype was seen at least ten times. The CDR3 DNA is TGTGCCAGCAGCGTAGAGGCGGGGCCCAATTACGAGCAGTACTTC. It encodes CASSVEAGPNYEQYF. This chain links TRBV9 with TRBJ2-7; D is perhaps TRBD2 (6 bases). CDR1 and CDR2 from the germline V gene are SGDLS and YYNGEE. V lost 0 bases, J lost 4 bases, and 14 bases lay in between. CDR3 length: 15 amino acids.

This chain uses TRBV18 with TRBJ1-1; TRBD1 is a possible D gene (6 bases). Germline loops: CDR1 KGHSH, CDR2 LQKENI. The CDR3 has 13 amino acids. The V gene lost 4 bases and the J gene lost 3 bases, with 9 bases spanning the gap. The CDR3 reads CASSRDTDTEAFF. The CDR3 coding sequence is TGTGCCAGCTCACGGGACACGGACACTGAAGCTTTCTTT.

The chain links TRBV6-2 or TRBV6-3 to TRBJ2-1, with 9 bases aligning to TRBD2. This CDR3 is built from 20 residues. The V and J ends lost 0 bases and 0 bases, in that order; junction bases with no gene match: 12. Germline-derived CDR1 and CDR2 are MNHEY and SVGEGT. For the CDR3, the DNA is TGTGCCAGCAGTTACTCGAGTAATCGAGCGGGGGGCCTCTCCTACAATGAGCAGTTCTTC. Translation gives CASSYSSNRAGGLSYNEQFF.

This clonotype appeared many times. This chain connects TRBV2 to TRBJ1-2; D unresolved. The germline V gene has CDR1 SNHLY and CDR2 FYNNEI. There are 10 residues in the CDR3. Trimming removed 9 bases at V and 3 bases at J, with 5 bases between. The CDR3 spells CASQDYGYTF. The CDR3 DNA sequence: TGTGCCAGTCAGGACTATGGCTACACCTTC.

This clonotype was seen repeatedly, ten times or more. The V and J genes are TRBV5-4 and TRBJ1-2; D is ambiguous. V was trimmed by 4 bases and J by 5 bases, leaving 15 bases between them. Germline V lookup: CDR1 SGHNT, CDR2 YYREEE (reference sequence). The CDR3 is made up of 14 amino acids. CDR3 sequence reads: CASSQRTEPYGYTF. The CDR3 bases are TGTGCCAGCAGCCAAAGGACGGAACCTTATGGCTACACCTTC.

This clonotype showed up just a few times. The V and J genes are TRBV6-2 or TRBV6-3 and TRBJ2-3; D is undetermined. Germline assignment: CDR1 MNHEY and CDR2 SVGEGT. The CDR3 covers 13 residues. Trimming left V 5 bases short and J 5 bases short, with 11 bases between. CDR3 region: CASSVYYEDTQYF. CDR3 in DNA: TGTGCCAGCAGTGTGTACTATGAAGATACGCAGTATTTT.

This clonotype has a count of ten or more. The CDR3 sequence: CSVGAQRRETQYF. Here the CDR3 DNA reads TGCAGCGTTGGGGCCCAGCGGCGGGAGACCCAGTACTTC. The rearrangement links TRBV29-1 to TRBJ2-5; tentatively, D is TRBD2 (5 bases). The V end lost 4 bases, the J end lost 5 bases, and 14 bases lay between the germline ends. CDR1 is SQVTM and CDR2 is ANQGSEA in the germline V gene. The CDR3 has 13 amino acids.

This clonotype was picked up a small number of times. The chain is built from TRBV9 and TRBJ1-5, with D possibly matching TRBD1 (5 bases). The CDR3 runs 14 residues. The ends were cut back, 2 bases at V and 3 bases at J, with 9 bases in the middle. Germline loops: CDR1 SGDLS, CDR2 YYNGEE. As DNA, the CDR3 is TGTGCCAGCAGCGTCGACAGTACCAATCAGCCCCAGCATTTT. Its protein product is CASSVDSTNQPQHF. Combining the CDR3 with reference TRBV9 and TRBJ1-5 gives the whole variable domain DSGVTQTPKHLITATGQRVTLRCSPRSGDLSVYWYQQSLDQGLQFLIQYYNGEERAKGNILERFSAQQFPDLHSELNLSSLELGDSALYFCASSVDSTNQPQHFGDGTRLSIL.